What follows are 28 T cell receptor beta chains derived from one specimen sequenced in a study of blood T cell repertoires in COVID-19 (dated by TCRdb to 2018 to 2020). Receptor amplification or capture employed the immunoSEQ multiplex PCR assay. TCRdb carries this immuneACCESS record with in-frame sequences only. Its versions omit some clonotypes, under half of them owing to an unresolved V gene in the studies checked, with the rest unexplained. The sample records 55,000 to 65,000 clones, 75% to 85% of which are singletons. The ten largest clonotypes hold 25% to 35% of the sample. Sequencing input: peripheral blood. The source is a man in his fifties or sixties with COVID-19, enrolled during active disease.

V and J are TRBV3-1 (or the pseudogene TRBV3-2) and TRBJ2-7; the match to TRBD1 covers 10 bases. The junction had 2 bases not matched to a gene; V was cut back by 1 base and J by 2 bases. The CDR3 consists of 15 residues. CDR1 is LGHDT and CDR2 is YNNKEL in the germline V gene (reference sequence). CDR3 DNA sequence: TGTGCCAGCAGCCAAGGTGACAGGGGGCCCTACGAGCAGTACTTC. Translation: CASSQGDRGPYEQYF.

The chain employs TRBV19 and TRBJ1-5; 9 positions agree with TRBD1. The germline CDR1 and CDR2 sequences are LNHDA and SQIVND (reference sequence). CDR3 size: 15 residues. V lost 6 bases, J lost 4 bases, and 7 bases stayed unmatched. The CDR3 DNA is TGTGCCAGTAGCCACAGGGGGCCGCCGAATCAGCCCCAGCATTTT. It codes for CASSHRGPPNQPQHF.

CDR3 DNA sequence: TGTGCCAGCAGCCTCTTACTCAAACTGAACACTGAAGCTTTCTTT. Translating it yields CASSLLLKLNTEAFF. This sequence joins TRBV11-2 and TRBJ1-1; D is unresolved. Germline V gene sequence: CDR1 SGHAT, CDR2 FQNNGV. This CDR3 comprises 15 residues. Trimming left V 5 bases short and J 0 bases short, with 13 bases between.

The chain has TRBV10-3 and TRBJ2-3, with TRBD1 as a possible D gene (6 bases). Germline V gives CDR1 ENHRY, CDR2 SYGVKD. The CDR3 is 15 amino acids. Trimming shortened V by 6 bases and J by 0 bases, and 13 bases separated the two germline ends. The CDR3 protein is CAISWTATSTDTQYF. The CDR3 bases are TGTGCCATCAGCTGGACAGCGACTAGCACAGATACGCAGTATTTT.

The chain combines TRBV7-2 with TRBJ1-4, with D tentatively TRBD1 (6 bases). V shed 5 bases and J shed 8 bases, with 15 bases lying between them. The CDR3 spans 14 residues. Germline CDR1 and CDR2: SGHTA and FQGNSA. The CDR3 DNA reads TGTGCCAGCAGCCGTAATACAGGGTCGGAAAAACTGTTTTTT. The encoded protein is CASSRNTGSEKLFF. Together with reference TRBV7-2 and TRBJ1-4, the CDR3 gives the full variable domain: GAGVSQSPSNKVTEKGKDVELRCDPISGHTALYWYRQSLGQGLEFLIYFQGNSAPDKSGLPSDRFSAERTGGSVSTLTIQRTQQEDSAVYLCASSRNTGSEKLFFGSGTQLSVL.

The CDR3 nucleotides are TGTGCCAGCAGCCTCATAGCGGGGACCCGGGGGCAGTACTTC. It translates to CASSLIAGTRGQYF. This chain uses TRBV3-1 (or the pseudogene TRBV3-2) with TRBJ2-7; 8 bases agree with TRBD2. The CDR3 is 14 amino acids. Germline CDR1 LGHDT, CDR2 YNNKEL (reference sequence). V trimming: 4 bases; J trimming: 9 bases; junction bases outside the gene matches: 11.

The rearrangement uses TRBV19 and TRBJ1-3; 8 bases are shared with TRBD1. V was clipped by 6 bases and J by 0 bases; unmatched bases: 7. CDR3 size: 16 residues. Germline assignment: CDR1 LNHDA and CDR2 SQIVND (reference sequence). CDR3 coding DNA: TGTGCCAGTAGCCCACTCACAGGGGGCTCTGGAAACACCATATATTTT. Its translation: CASSPLTGGSGNTIYF.

In this sample, this clone turned up a few times. V usage is TRBV3-1 (or the pseudogene TRBV3-2) and J usage is TRBJ1-1; 7 bases match TRBD1. With V trimmed by 0 bases and J by 4 bases, 8 bases remained unmatched. Germline assignment: CDR1 LGHDT and CDR2 YNNKEL (reference sequence). The CDR3 is made up of 16 amino acids. The CDR3 loop is CASSQERTGDPTEAFF. CDR3 sequence (DNA): TGTGCCAGCAGCCAAGAGAGGACAGGTGACCCCACTGAAGCTTTCTTT.

V is TRBV2 and J is TRBJ2-3, with TRBD2 identical over 14 bases. The V gene end was trimmed by 7 bases and the J gene end by 0 bases; junction bases not matched to a gene: 9. Per the germline V gene, CDR1 is SNHLY and CDR2 is FYNNEI. The CDR3 has 18 amino acids. CDR3 residues: CASIRLAGGGGSTDTQYF. CDR3 DNA sequence: TGTGCCAGCATACGACTAGCGGGAGGGGGAGGGAGCACAGATACGCAGTATTTT.

J is TRBJ2-4 and V is TRBV6-9, with unresolved D. This CDR3 is built from 14 residues. The ends were cut back, 3 bases at V and 2 bases at J, with 8 bases in the middle. Germline loops: CDR1 MNHGY, CDR2 SVAAGI. As DNA, the CDR3 is TGTGCCAGCAGTTACCCAGGATCCAAAAACATTCAGTACTTC. Protein product: CASSYPGSKNIQYF.

This chain joins TRBV6-5 and TRBJ2-7; 7 nucleotides match TRBD1. Germline V lookup: CDR1 MNHEY, CDR2 SVGAGI. With V trimmed by 2 bases and J by 4 bases, 8 bases remained unmatched. There are 15 residues in the CDR3. The CDR3 coding sequence is TGTGCCAGCAGTTACGGAACGGGACAGAGTTACGAGCAGTACTTC. Translated, it gives CASSYGTGQSYEQYF.

J is TRBJ2-5 and V is TRBV4-2; TRBD1 is a possible D gene (5 bases). V lost 0 bases, J lost 5 bases, and 16 bases lay in between. The CDR3 sequence is 16 residues long. From germline, CDR1 is LGHNA and CDR2 YNFKEQ. CDR3 nucleotides: TGTGCCAGCAGCCAAGAGGGGTTCCTGGGGCGGGAGACCCAGTACTTC. Amino acid sequence: CASSQEGFLGRETQYF.

This sequence joins TRBV19 and TRBJ2-7, with D possibly being TRBD2 (6 bases). The ends were cut back, 4 bases at V and 2 bases at J, with 15 bases in the middle. Germline V gene data show CDR1 as LNHDA and CDR2 as SQIVND (reference sequence). The CDR3 covers 15 residues. For the CDR3, the DNA is TGTGCCAGTAGTAACCCCCGGGACTTTACCTACGAGCAGTACTTC. Amino acids: CASSNPRDFTYEQYF.

This chain joins TRBV7-9 and TRBJ2-4; D remains ambiguous. Germline values: CDR1 SEHNR, CDR2 FQNEAQ (reference sequence). Trimming stripped 3 bases from V and 9 bases from J, with 9 bases between. The CDR3 is made up of 12 amino acids. The CDR3 DNA reads as TGTGCCAGCAGCTTTATCACGGGCATTCAGTACTTC. It yields the protein CASSFITGIQYF.

The V and J genes are TRBV27 and TRBJ1-2; the D gene is possibly TRBD1 (5 bases). From germline, CDR1 is MNHEY and CDR2 SMNVEV (reference sequence). Trimming removed 6 bases from V and 4 bases from J, with 9 bases in between. The CDR3 totals 12 residues. The CDR3 nucleotides are TGTGCCAGCAGAGACAGCCCCTATGGCTACACCTTC. It is translated as CASRDSPYGYTF.

This sequence joins TRBV11-2 and TRBJ1-4, with a weak D call TRBD1 (5 bases). This CDR3 contains 16 residues. Germline loops: CDR1 SGHAT, CDR2 FQNNGV. Trimming left V 5 bases short and J 2 bases short, with 15 bases between. CDR3 sequence (DNA): TGTGCCAGCAGCGAGGGGAGGGACGGGACTAATGAAAAACTGTTTTTT. Residues: CASSEGRDGTNEKLFF.

The chain has TRBV14 and TRBJ2-2, with D perhaps matching TRBD2 (5 bases). CDR3 length: 14 amino acids. Between the trimmed V and J ends, which lost 7 bases and 5 bases, there was a span of 14 bases. CDR1 is SGHDN, CDR2 FVKESK, per germline. CDR3 sequence (DNA): TGTGCCAGCAAGGAGGAAGCGTGGACCGGGGAGCTGTTTTTT. It is translated as CASKEEAWTGELFF.

This clone was seen a few times. This rearrangement joins TRBV7-6 to TRBJ2-2; D is possibly TRBD2 (6 bases). The V end lost 5 bases, the J end lost 0 bases, and 19 bases lay between the germline ends. The CDR3 contains 18 residues. Germline V lookup: CDR1 SGHVS, CDR2 FNYEAQ. The CDR3, as DNA: TGTGCCAGCAGCCAAGCCCTCCCGGGAGCTGCGAACACCGGGGAGCTGTTTTTT. This gives the protein CASSQALPGAANTGELFF. Looking up the rest from reference TRBV7-6 and TRBJ2-2 gives the full variable domain: GAGVSQSPRYKVTKRGQDVALRCDPISGHVSLYWYRQALGQGPEFLTYFNYEAQQDKSGLPNDRFSAERPEGSISTLTIQRTEQRDSAMYRCASSQALPGAANTGELFFGEGSRLTVL.

The gene calls are TRBV7-9 and TRBJ2-3, with 12 bases matching TRBD2. CDR1 is SEHNR, CDR2 FQNEAQ, per germline (reference sequence). V was clipped by 5 bases and J by 3 bases; unmatched bases: 6. The CDR3 length is 16 residues. CDR3 amino acids: CASSLGLAGPTDTQYF. The CDR3 DNA reads as TGTGCCAGCAGCCTCGGACTAGCGGGGCCAACAGATACGCAGTATTTT.

The chain is built from TRBV7-6 and TRBJ2-1; 10 nucleotides line up with TRBD2. The CDR3 runs 15 residues. V was pared by 5 bases and J by 4 bases, with 5 bases of the junction left unmatched. CDR1 SGHVS and CDR2 FNYEAQ come from the germline V gene. The CDR3 nucleotides are TGTGCCAGCAGCCATGCTAGCGGGGGATACAATGAGCAGTTCTTC. Amino acid sequence: CASSHASGGYNEQFF. The entire variable domain, with the rest obtained from reference TRBV7-6 and TRBJ2-1, is as follows: GAGVSQSPRYKVTKRGQDVALRCDPISGHVSLYWYRQALGQGPEFLTYFNYEAQQDKSGLPNDRFSAERPEGSISTLTIQRTEQRDSAMYRCASSHASGGYNEQFFGPGTRLTVL.

This sequence joins TRBV12-5 and TRBJ2-5; perhaps TRBD1 as D (6 bases). V was clipped by 4 bases and J by 1 base, with 10 bases between them. The CDR3 totals 14 residues. Looked up from germline, CDR1 is LGHNT and CDR2 is FRNRAP. The CDR3 here is CASGSGQSQETQYF. The CDR3 coding sequence is TGTGCTAGTGGTTCAGGACAGAGCCAAGAGACCCAGTACTTC.

This chain uses TRBV7-8 with TRBJ2-3; 8 bases fit TRBD2. The trim removed 5 bases at V and 2 bases at J, leaving 9 bases unmatched. Germline V gene lookup returns CDR1 SGHVS and CDR2 FQNEAQ. The CDR3 has 16 residues. In DNA, the CDR3 is TGTGCCAGCAGCGTCTCCGGGACTAGGACCACAGATACGCAGTATTTT. Residues: CASSVSGTRTTDTQYF.

The chain joins TRBV5-1 to TRBJ1-2; D unresolved. CDR3 length: 13 amino acids. CDR1 is SGHRS and CDR2 is YFSETQ in the germline V gene. Trimming cost V 3 bases and J 1 base, with 7 bases left between them. The DNA for the CDR3 is TGCGCCAGCAGCTCGAACAGTAACTATGGCTACACCTTC. This codes for CASSSNSNYGYTF.

About this clone: One end of the junction varies from germline; a read error may be responsible. Other DNA variants within this sample encode the same CDR3. This chain links TRBV27 with TRBJ1-1; D gene unclear. CDR1 and CDR2 from the germline V gene are MNHEY and SMNVEV (reference sequence). The CDR3 has 14 residues. The CDR3 reads CASSLQAGSSWAFF. Written as DNA, the CDR3 is TGTGCCAGCAGTTTACAGGCGGGGAGTTCGTGGGCTTTTTTT.

J is TRBJ2-5 and V is TRBV12-5, with a tentative D call TRBD2 (6 bases). The CDR3 totals 14 residues. CDR1 is LGHNT and CDR2 is FRNRAP in the germline V gene. V shed 5 bases and J shed 5 bases, with 15 bases lying between them. Here the CDR3 reads CASGTFGTPETQYF. The CDR3 coding sequence is TGTGCTAGTGGTACCTTCGGGACTCCGGAGACCCAGTACTTC.

The table lists this clone with a count of one. The chain joins TRBV7-3 to TRBJ2-1; D is perhaps TRBD2 (6 bases). CDR1 is SGHTA and CDR2 is FQGTGA in the germline V gene. The CDR3 runs 14 residues. Trimming took 2 bases from V and 8 from J, leaving 13 bases between them. CDR3 in amino acids: CASSLGLAFDEQFF. In nucleotides, the CDR3 is TGTGCCAGCAGCTTAGGTCTAGCGTTCGATGAGCAGTTCTTC.

The rearrangement joins TRBV5-1 to TRBJ1-4; 9 positions match TRBD1. V trimming: 4 bases; J trimming: 5 bases; junction bases outside the gene matches: 6. This CDR3 has 15 residues. CDR1 and CDR2 from the germline V gene are SGHRS and YFSETQ. CDR3 nucleotides: TGCGCCAGCAGCACCTCACAGGGGGCGAATGAAAAACTGTTTTTT. Encoded protein: CASSTSQGANEKLFF.

CDR3 sequence: CASTPDTNYGYTF. The CDR3 DNA reads as TGTGCCAGTACCCCGGACACGAACTATGGCTACACCTTC. V is TRBV19 and J is TRBJ1-2, with a weak D call TRBD1 (5 bases). CDR1 is LNHDA and CDR2 is SQIVND in the germline V gene (reference sequence). Trimming took off 7 bases at V and 2 bases at J, with 11 bases between the two ends. The CDR3 has 13 amino acids.